A selection of T cell receptor beta chains follows, all from one sample in a study of shared clonotypes between healthy human individuals. Sequenced by immunoSEQ multiplex PCR; TCRdb stores in-frame clones only, minus some. The sample has around 2.5 million clones; under 95% are singletons. The specimen was naive CD4+ T cells from PBMCs. Receptor source: a young man in good health. Some clones in this sample may be carry-over from other donors' samples. CDR3s include the opening cysteine and the closing phenylalanine or tryptophan. The D gene is left open where the match is weak. The size field is filled for only some rows; it gives once, few, many or a size class.

abundance	d_gene	v_gene	j_gene	CDR3nt	CDR3aa
.	TRBD1	TRBV27	TRBJ2-7	TGTGCCAGCAGTTTATTCTCGGGACAGGGGTATTCGTACGAGCAGTACTTC	CASSLFSGQGYSYEQYF
.	.	TRBV6-1	TRBJ2-7	TGTGCCAGCAGTGCACAGTCGTTTACCTACGAGCAGTACTTC	CASSAQSFTYEQYF
.	.	TRBV7-2	TRBJ1-3	TGTGCCAGCAGCCCACCATACGGGGCTGGAGGAAACACCATATATTTT	CASSPPYGAGGNTIYF
.	TRBD2	TRBV18	TRBJ2-1	TGTGCCAGCTCACCCCTTCTATCCGGACTAGCGGAAGGGGATGAGCAGTTCTTC	CASSPLLSGLAEGDEQFF
once	TRBD2	TRBV19	TRBJ2-1	TGTGCCAGTAGTAAACCGTTGACTAGCGGGAGGTCGAATGAGCAGTTCTTC	CASSKPLTSGRSNEQFF
.	TRBD1	TRBV25-1	TRBJ1-4	TGTGCCAGCAGGAAGGACAGGGGAAATGAAAAACTGTTTTTT	CASRKDRGNEKLFF
.	.	TRBV6-6	TRBJ1-5	TGTGCCAGCAGTTTGGGCGGGTATATGGATCAGCCCCAGCATTTT	CASSLGGYMDQPQHF
once	TRBD2	TRBV7-2	TRBJ2-1	TGTGCCAGCAGCCCCTCCGGGACTAGCGAATACAATGAGCAGTTCTTC	CASSPSGTSEYNEQFF
.	.	TRBV7-2	TRBJ2-7	TGTGCCAGCAGCAGGAGGGGGCGGGTCTCCGCCTACGAGCAGTACTTC	CASSRRGRVSAYEQYF
.	.	TRBV18	TRBJ2-7	TGTGCCAGCTCAATCGACCAGGTCGTGAACTCCTACGAGCAGTACTTC	CASSIDQVVNSYEQYF
.	.	TRBV7-9	TRBJ2-2	TGTGCCAGCACCCCTCGGTGGGGAGTCACCGGGGAGCTGTTTTTT	CASTPRWGVTGELFF
.	.	TRBV5-8	TRBJ1-1	TGTGCCAGCAGCTTGGTCGCAGCGACCCGAACCACTGAAGCTTTCTTT	CASSLVAATRTTEAFF
.	TRBD2	TRBV5-8	TRBJ2-1	TGTGCCAGCAGCGATAGCGGGAGAGGGCAGTTCTTC	CASSDSGRGQFF
.	.	TRBV15	TRBJ2-7	TGTGCCACCAGCAGAGATTTGGGATACGAGCAGTACTTC	CATSRDLGYEQYF
.	.	TRBV27	TRBJ2-5	TGTGCCAGCAGTTTAAAAGGAGAGACCCAGTACTTC	CASSLKGETQYF
.	.	TRBV11-3	TRBJ2-7	TGTGCCAGCAGCTTAGATATCACTTCTTCCAGCGAGCAGTACTTC	CASSLDITSSSEQYF
.	TRBD1	TRBV11-3	TRBJ2-2	TGTGCCAGCAGCCGTGGACAGGGAGCCGGGGAGCTGTTTTTT	CASSRGQGAGELFF
.	.	TRBV29-1	TRBJ2-2	TGCAGCGGGGCCCCTCTGGGGGGGGAGCTGTTTTTT	CSGAPLGGELFF
.	TRBD1	TRBV7-2	TRBJ1-2	TGTGCCAGCAGCCTCCGGGACAGGGACATCTATGGCTACACCTTC	CASSLRDRDIYGYTF
.	TRBD2	TRBV27	TRBJ2-2	TGTGCCAGCAGTTTTAGCGGGAGGAGTAGCGGGGAGCTGTTTTTT	CASSFSGRSSGELFF
.	.	TRBV27	TRBJ2-7	TGTGCCAGCAGTTTAGGGCTGGGGCCGGCGGTCTACGAGCAGTACTTC	CASSLGLGPAVYEQYF
.	.	TRBV6-6	TRBJ2-3	TGTGCCAGCAACGGAGGGGGGACAGATACGCAGTATTTT	CASNGGGTDTQYF
.	TRBD2	TRBV4-1	TRBJ2-1	TGCGCCAGCAGCCGAGGGGCGGGAGGGTACAATGAGCAGTTCTTC	CASSRGAGGYNEQFF
.	TRBD1	TRBV28	TRBJ2-5	TGTGCCAGCAGTCTAAGACCGACAGGGCTGGAGACCCAGTACTTC	CASSLRPTGLETQYF
.	.	TRBV7-3	TRBJ2-5	TGTGCCAGCAGCTTATTCGCTCACAGTCAAGAGACCCAGTACTTC	CASSLFAHSQETQYF
.	.	TRBV30	TRBJ2-1	TGTGCCTGGGGACGCAGCAGTGAGCAGTTCTTC	CAWGRSSEQFF
once	TRBD1	TRBV28	TRBJ1-1	TGTGCCAGCAGAACAGGGGGCTGGACTGAAGCTTTCTTT	CASRTGGWTEAFF
.	.	TRBV10-3	TRBJ2-7	TGTGCCATCAGCCGGAAGAAGACAGGTGAAGAGCAGTACTTC	CAISRKKTGEEQYF
.	TRBD2	TRBV4-1	TRBJ2-7	TGCGCCAGCAGCCAAGAAAAGGCGGGAGGGCGGTACGAGCAGTACTTC	CASSQEKAGGRYEQYF
once	TRBD1	TRBV7-2	TRBJ2-3	TGTGCCAGCAGCTACCGCCGGACAGGGGATACGCAGTATTTT	CASSYRRTGDTQYF
.	.	TRBV6-6	TRBJ2-7	TGTGCCAGCAGCGACAGGTCCTCCTACGAGCAGTACTTC	CASSDRSSYEQYF
.	TRBD1	TRBV2	TRBJ2-2	TGTGCCAGGGACGGACCAGGGGGACCCGGGGAGCTGTTTTTT	CARDGPGGPGELFF
.	.	TRBV28	TRBJ2-6	TGTGCCTCCGGGGGGACAGGCTACCCCCCTGGGGCCAACGTCCTGACTTTC	CASGGTGYPPGANVLTF
.	.	TRBV7-2	TRBJ1-3	TGTGCCAGCAGCTTATTGGGCAGGGTCGGAAACACCATATATTTT	CASSLLGRVGNTIYF
.	TRBD2	TRBV27	TRBJ2-2	TGTGCCAGCGTTAATCGTCGGGGGGAGGGCCATTCGAACACCGGGGAGCTGTTTTTT	CASVNRRGEGHSNTGELFF
.	.	TRBV6-5	TRBJ2-1	TGTGCCAGCAGTTACTTCAATGAGCAGTTCTTC	CASSYFNEQFF
.	.	TRBV5-6	TRBJ1-2	TGTGCCAGCAGCTTGGGCGGGACACGGCATGGCTACACCTTC	CASSLGGTRHGYTF
.	.	TRBV7-2	TRBJ2-7	TGTGCCAGCAGCCCCACGGGACGCCCCGGCGAGCAGTACTTC	CASSPTGRPGEQYF
.	.	TRBV12-5	TRBJ2-3	TGTGCTAGTGGTACTAGCACAGATACGCAGTATTTT	CASGTSTDTQYF
.	TRBD2	TRBV7-2	TRBJ2-7	TGTGCCAGCAGCTTAGCAGGGACTAGCGGGAATCCCTTTTGGGAGTACTTC	CASSLAGTSGNPFWEYF
.	.	TRBV9	TRBJ1-1	TGTGCCAGCAGCGTAGCAGTGACCACTGAAGCTTTCTTT	CASSVAVTTEAFF
.	TRBD1	TRBV30	TRBJ1-5	TGTGCCTGGAGTGAGCAGGGGGATCAGCCCCAGCATTTT	CAWSEQGDQPQHF
once	.	TRBV5-1	TRBJ2-1	TGCGCCAGCAGCGGCGGGACAGTCACCTACAATGAGCAGTTCTTC	CASSGGTVTYNEQFF
.	.	TRBV5-4	TRBJ2-7	TGTGCCAGCAGCTTGGTACCCTACCCTGGAGGAAGCTACGAGCAGTACTTC	CASSLVPYPGGSYEQYF
.	.	TRBV18	TRBJ1-2	TGTGCCAGCTCACCATATGAGGATTACTATGGCTACACCTTC	CASSPYEDYYGYTF
.	.	TRBV19	TRBJ2-2	TGTGCCAGTAGTATAGGACGGCCAACCGGGGAGCTGTTTTTT	CASSIGRPTGELFF
.	.	TRBV30	TRBJ2-7	TGTGCCTGGAGTCCGGGAGCCGCCTACGAGCAGTACTTC	CAWSPGAAYEQYF
.	.	TRBV7-6	TRBJ1-1	TGTGCCAGCAGCTTATTGCGGGGGAACACTGAAGCTTTCTTT	CASSLLRGNTEAFF
.	.	TRBV7-8	TRBJ2-6	TGTGCCAGCAGCACCTCCTCCGGGACGGGGAGGCTAGGGGCCAACGTCCTGACTTTC	CASSTSSGTGRLGANVLTF